One and the same sample provided the 18 T cell receptor beta chains below, sequenced in a study of identical twins. TCRdb reprocessed the 5' RACE reads via MiXCR and lists one record per CDR3 protein. The repertoire holds around 510,000 distinct CDR3 sequences, with more than 13% as singletons. The sample was also linked to a second study, of yellow fever vaccine responses in identical twins.

Sequenced input: CD4+ T cells sorted from blood. The receptors here all came from a woman aged 18-29 years in good health.

The V call is TRBV18, the J call TRBJ2-7; D may be TRBD2 (6 bases). CDR1 and CDR2 from the germline V gene are KGHSH and LQKENI. The CDR3 sequence is 15 residues long. Trimming took 3 bases from V and 6 from J, leaving 18 bases between them. The CDR3 region has the DNA TGTGCCAGCTCACCGGGACGGTTGGTCGGGAGCGAGCAGTACTTC. This gives the protein CASSPGRLVGSEQYF.

This chain connects TRBV19 to TRBJ1-2; no firm D call. V lost 11 bases to trimming and J lost 2 bases, with 12 bases between them. In germline, CDR1 is LNHDA, CDR2 SQIVND (reference sequence). The CDR3 runs 12 residues. CDR3 coding DNA: TGTGCCGTCCAAGCTAAAAACTATGGCTACACCTTC. Translated, it gives CAVQAKNYGYTF.

This clonotype was counted only a few times. The chain combines TRBV15 with TRBJ2-1, with 10 bases identical to TRBD2. Germline V gene sequence: CDR1 LNHNV, CDR2 YYDKDF (reference sequence). CDR3 length: 17 amino acids. V was clipped by 3 bases and J by 5 bases; unmatched bases: 10. CDR3 residues: CATSSARGGLANNEQFF. The CDR3 nucleotides are TGTGCCACCAGCAGCGCTAGGGGGGGACTAGCGAACAATGAGCAGTTCTTC. The whole variable domain, filled in from reference TRBV15 and TRBJ2-1, reads DAMVIQNPRYQVTQFGKPVTLSCSQTLNHNVMYWYQQKSSQAPKLLFHYYDKDFNNEADTPDNFQSRRPNTSFCFLDIRSPGLGDTAMYLCATSSARGGLANNEQFFGPGTRLTVL.

This clonotype has more than one count but fewer than ten. This chain links TRBV7-9 with TRBJ2-5; possibly TRBD1 or TRBD2 for D (5 bases each). V gave up 5 bases and J gave up 2 bases, with 12 bases separating them. CDR3 length: 14 residues. Germline lookup yields CDR1 SEHNR and CDR2 FQNEAQ (reference sequence). This CDR3 reads CASSPRDPQETQYF. In DNA form, the CDR3 reads TGTGCCAGCAGCCCCCGGGACCCTCAAGAGACCCAGTACTTC.

The chain has TRBV19 and TRBJ1-2, with D perhaps matching TRBD1 (5 bases). V was pared by 4 bases and J by 4 bases, with 19 bases between. Germline CDR1 and CDR2: LNHDA and SQIVND (reference sequence). The CDR3 length is 16 residues. CDR3 bases: TGTGCCAGTAGTAGAACAGCGGGACTGACATCCTATGGCTACACCTTC. Its translation: CASSRTAGLTSYGYTF.

There are a few counts of this clonotype. The chain combines TRBV10-3 with TRBJ2-3; tentatively, D is TRBD1 (6 bases). Germline lookup yields CDR1 ENHRY and CDR2 SYGVKD. With 0 bases removed from V and 0 bases from J, the gap between germline ends came to 7 bases. The CDR3 runs to 15 residues. The CDR3 DNA sequence: TGTGCCATCAGTGAGTCGGGGGCCAGCACAGATACGCAGTATTTT. The encoded protein is CAISESGASTDTQYF.

This clonotype showed up many times. The chain uses TRBV15 and TRBJ2-2, with a tentative D call TRBD1 (7 bases). V gave up 0 bases and J gave up 6 bases, with 17 bases separating them. The CDR3 has 17 residues. The germline CDR1 and CDR2 sequences are LNHNV and YYDKDF (reference sequence). CDR3 sequence reads: CATSRDRAGQHAGELFF. The CDR3 DNA reads TGTGCCACCAGCAGAGACCGCGCGGGACAGCATGCCGGGGAGCTGTTTTTT.

This clonotype showed up many times. The CDR3 reads CASSLGLAGGSSYEQYF. For the CDR3, the DNA is TGTGCCAGCAGTTTAGGTCTAGCGGGAGGAAGCTCCTACGAGCAGTACTTC. The chain links TRBV12-3 or TRBV12-4 to TRBJ2-7, with TRBD2 matching over 11 bases. Trimming took 1 base from V and 0 from J; bases not matched to a gene: 5. The CDR3 extends over 17 amino acids.

The chain joins TRBV12-3 or TRBV12-4 to TRBJ2-6; D ambiguous. This CDR3 spans 13 amino acids. V lost 3 bases and J lost 5, with 5 bases in between. CDR3 in DNA: TGTGCCAGCAGTTTGGCGAGGGCCAACGTCCTGACTTTC. As protein: CASSLARANVLTF.

This clonotype was recorded a few times. A junction boundary mismatches the germline segment, possibly from a read error. The J gene is TRBJ2-1, the V gene TRBV20-1, with D possibly matching TRBD1 (5 bases). Looked up from germline, CDR1 is DFQATT and CDR2 is SNEGSKA (reference sequence). This CDR3 spans 14 amino acids. CDR3 DNA sequence: TGCAGTGCTAGACCCGGGCAGGGCAGCCAAACGGCCCTCTTC. It specifies CSARPGQGSQTALF.

The chain joins TRBV27 to TRBJ2-7; 10 nucleotides match TRBD2. This CDR3 has 15 amino acids. Per germline, CDR1 MNHEY and CDR2 SMNVEV (reference sequence). The V gene end was trimmed by 2 bases and the J gene end by 2 bases; junction bases not matched to a gene: 3. CDR3 loop: CASSLSLAGAYEQYF. For the CDR3, the DNA is TGTGCCAGCAGTTTAAGTCTAGCGGGAGCCTACGAGCAGTACTTC.

The table lists this clonotype with many counts. The gene calls are TRBV7-2 and TRBJ1-5; the D gene is possibly TRBD1 (6 bases). V was cut by 5 bases and J by 2 bases, with 13 bases left in between. Germline CDR1 reads SGHTA; CDR2 reads FQGNSA. CDR3 length: 15 residues. CDR3 sequence reads: CASSPQGWGNQPQHF. The CDR3 region has the DNA TGTGCCAGCAGCCCTCAGGGGTGGGGCAATCAGCCCCAGCATTTT. The full variable domain, its missing parts supplied by reference TRBV7-2 and TRBJ1-5, is GAGVSQSPSNKVTEKGKDVELRCDPISGHTALYWYRQSLGQGLEFLIYFQGNSAPDKSGLPSDRFSAERTGGSVSTLTIQRTQQEDSAVYLCASSPQGWGNQPQHFGDGTRLSIL.

This clonotype has only a few counts. The V and J genes are TRBV25-1 and TRBJ2-2, with 9 positions matching TRBD1. There are 15 residues in the CDR3. Germline values: CDR1 MGHDK, CDR2 SYGVNS. J gave up 6 bases and V 5 bases, and 7 bases lay outside the gene matches. The CDR3 spells CASSRPGQGAGELFF. CDR3 nucleotide sequence: TGTGCCAGCAGTAGACCGGGACAGGGCGCCGGGGAGCTGTTTTTT.

This clonotype has a handful of counts. The gene calls are TRBV7-2 and TRBJ2-5; D possibly uses TRBD1 or TRBD2 (5 bases each). The ends were cut back, 5 bases at V and 4 bases at J, with 20 bases in the middle. The CDR3 is 16 amino acids. The germline V gene has CDR1 SGHTA and CDR2 FQGNSA. The CDR3 bases are TGTGCCAGCAGCCAAATTAAAGGGTCGGGGCGAGAGACCCAGTACTTC. Its protein is CASSQIKGSGRETQYF.

Many counts were recorded for this clonotype. V gene TRBV3-1 combines with J gene TRBJ2-1, with TRBD2 matching over 7 bases. CDR1 is LGHDT and CDR2 is YNNKEL in the germline V gene (reference sequence). The CDR3 runs 14 residues. Trimming at V came to 1 base and at J to 6 bases, leaving 3 bases not matched to a gene. The CDR3 coding sequence is TGTGCCAGCAGCCAAGGTGTAGCGGGCAATGAGCAGTTCTTC. Translated: CASSQGVAGNEQFF.

This clonotype was counted between two and nine times. V and J are TRBV10-3 and TRBJ2-3, with 10 nucleotides matching TRBD1. V shed 0 bases, J shed 9 bases, and the junction held 12 bases outside the gene matches. This CDR3 comprises 17 residues. Germline CDR1 is ENHRY and CDR2 is SYGVKD. The CDR3 coding sequence is TGTGCCATCAGTGAGTCGGCGGGACAGGGGACGGCAAACACGCAGTATTTT. It translates to CAISESAGQGTANTQYF.

The rearrangement uses TRBV20-1 and TRBJ2-5; the match to TRBD2 covers 10 bases. The CDR3 is 15 residues long. Germline V gene lookup returns CDR1 DFQATT and CDR2 SNEGSKA (reference sequence). V trimming: 6 bases; J trimming: 1 base; junction bases outside the gene matches: 8. The CDR3 reads CSAPILAGVQETQYF. CDR3 DNA sequence: TGCAGTGCGCCGATTCTAGCGGGGGTCCAAGAGACCCAGTACTTC.

V usage is TRBV3-1 and J usage is TRBJ1-2, with TRBD1 matching 9 bases. Germline values: CDR1 LGHDT, CDR2 YNNKEL (reference sequence). V was clipped by 4 bases and J by 6 bases; unmatched bases: 3. The CDR3 runs to 13 residues. The CDR3 coding sequence is TGTGCCAGCAGCCGAGGACAGGGGAATGGCTACACCTTC. Its protein is CASSRGQGNGYTF.